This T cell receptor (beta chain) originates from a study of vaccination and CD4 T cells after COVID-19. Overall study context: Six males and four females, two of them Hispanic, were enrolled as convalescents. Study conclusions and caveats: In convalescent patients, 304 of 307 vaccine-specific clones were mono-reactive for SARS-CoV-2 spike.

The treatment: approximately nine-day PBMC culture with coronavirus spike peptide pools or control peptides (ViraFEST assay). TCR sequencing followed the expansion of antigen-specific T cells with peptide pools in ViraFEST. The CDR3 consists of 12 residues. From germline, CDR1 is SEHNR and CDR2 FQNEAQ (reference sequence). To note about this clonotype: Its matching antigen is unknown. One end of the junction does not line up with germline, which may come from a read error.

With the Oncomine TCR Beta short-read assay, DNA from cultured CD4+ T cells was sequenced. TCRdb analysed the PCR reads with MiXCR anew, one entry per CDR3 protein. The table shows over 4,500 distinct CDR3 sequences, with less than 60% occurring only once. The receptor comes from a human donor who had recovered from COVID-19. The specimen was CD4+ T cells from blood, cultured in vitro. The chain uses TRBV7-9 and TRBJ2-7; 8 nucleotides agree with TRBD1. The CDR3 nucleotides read TGTGCCACCAGCGGACAGGGCTACGAGCAGTACTTC. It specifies CATSGQGYEQYF. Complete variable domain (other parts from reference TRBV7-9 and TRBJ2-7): DTGVSQNPRHKITKRGQNVTFRCDPISEHNRLYWYRQTLGQGPEFLTYFQNEAQLEKSRLLSDRFSAERPKGSFSTLEIQRTEQGDSAMYLCATSGQGYEQYFGPGTRLTVT.